Included here is one TCR beta chain sequence, with context. The record originates from a study of cytomegalovirus exposure and HLA in healthy donors. With 60 Vbeta and 13 Jbeta primers, the PCR was carried out. Only in-frame clones appear in the TCRdb table, and some are missing; sequencing was by immunoSEQ multiplex PCR. In all, the sample yields tens of thousands of clones. This CDR3 region has 11 residues. V was trimmed by 2 bases and J by 6 bases, leaving 4 bases between them. CDR1 is SGHAT and CDR2 is FQNNGV in the germline V gene. The sample consisted of PBMCs. This clonotype was sampled from a man aged 25-45 years in good health and CMV-seropositive. The chain combines TRBV11-2 with TRBJ1-2; D is unclear. The CDR3 reads CASSLSDGYTF. Here the CDR3 DNA reads TGTGCCAGCAGCTTATCGGATGGCTACACCTTC.